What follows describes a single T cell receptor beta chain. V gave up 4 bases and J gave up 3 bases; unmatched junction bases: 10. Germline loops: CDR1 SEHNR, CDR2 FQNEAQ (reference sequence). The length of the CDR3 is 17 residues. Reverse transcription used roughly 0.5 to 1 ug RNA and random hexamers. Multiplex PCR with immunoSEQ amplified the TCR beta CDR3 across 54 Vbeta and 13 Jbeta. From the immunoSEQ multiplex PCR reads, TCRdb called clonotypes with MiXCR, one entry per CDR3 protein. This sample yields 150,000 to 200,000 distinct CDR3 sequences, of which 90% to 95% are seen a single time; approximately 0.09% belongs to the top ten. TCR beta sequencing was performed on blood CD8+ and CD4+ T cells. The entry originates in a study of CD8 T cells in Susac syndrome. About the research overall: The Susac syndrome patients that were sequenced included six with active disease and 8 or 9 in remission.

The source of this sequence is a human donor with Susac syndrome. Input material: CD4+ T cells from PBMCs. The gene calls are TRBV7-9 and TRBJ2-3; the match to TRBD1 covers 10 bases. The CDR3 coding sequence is TGTGCCAGCAGCTGGACGTTACCGGGACAGGGGACAGATACGCAGTATTTT. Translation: CASSWTLPGQGTDTQYF.